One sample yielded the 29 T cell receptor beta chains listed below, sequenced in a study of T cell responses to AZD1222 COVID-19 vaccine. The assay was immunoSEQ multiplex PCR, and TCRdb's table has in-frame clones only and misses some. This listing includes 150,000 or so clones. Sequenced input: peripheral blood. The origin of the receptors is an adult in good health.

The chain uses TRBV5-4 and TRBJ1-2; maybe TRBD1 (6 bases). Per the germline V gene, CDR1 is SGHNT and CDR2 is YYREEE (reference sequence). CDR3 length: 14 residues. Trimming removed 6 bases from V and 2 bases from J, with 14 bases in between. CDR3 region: CASNLQGTNYGYTF. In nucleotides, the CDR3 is TGTGCCAGCAACCTACAGGGAACGAACTATGGCTACACCTTC. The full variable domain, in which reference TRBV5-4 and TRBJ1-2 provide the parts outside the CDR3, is ETGVTQSPTHLIKTRGQQVTLRCSSQSGHNTVSWYQQALGQGPQFIFQYYREEENGRGNFPPRFSGLQFPNYSSELNVNALELDDSALYLCASNLQGTNYGYTFGSGTRLTVV.

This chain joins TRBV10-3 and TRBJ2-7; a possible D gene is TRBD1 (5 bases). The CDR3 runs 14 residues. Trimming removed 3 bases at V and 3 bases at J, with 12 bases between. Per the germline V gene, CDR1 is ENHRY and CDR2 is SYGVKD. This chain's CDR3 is CAISEGHLNYEQYF. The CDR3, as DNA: TGTGCCATCAGTGAAGGACACCTGAACTACGAGCAGTACTTC.

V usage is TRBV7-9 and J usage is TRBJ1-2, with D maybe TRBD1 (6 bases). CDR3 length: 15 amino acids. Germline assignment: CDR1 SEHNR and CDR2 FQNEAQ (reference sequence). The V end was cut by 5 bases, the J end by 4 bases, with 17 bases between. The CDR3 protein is CASSPSGPGAYGYTF. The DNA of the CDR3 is TGTGCCAGCAGCCCTAGCGGTCCAGGGGCCTATGGCTACACCTTC.

The CDR3 DNA is TGTGCCAGTAGCGGACAGACAGGGGCGATTCAGCCCCAGCATTTT. Its translation: CASSGQTGAIQPQHF. This chain links TRBV19 with TRBJ1-5; 8 bases fit TRBD1. The length of the CDR3 is 15 residues. Germline V gene lookup returns CDR1 LNHDA and CDR2 SQIVND (reference sequence). With V trimmed by 6 bases and J by 6 bases, 10 bases remained unmatched.

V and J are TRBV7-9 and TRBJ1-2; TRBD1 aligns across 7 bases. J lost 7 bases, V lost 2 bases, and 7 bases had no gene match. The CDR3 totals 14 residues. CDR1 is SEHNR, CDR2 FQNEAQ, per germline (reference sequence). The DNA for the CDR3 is TGTGCCAGCAGCTTAACAGGGGTTAGCGCTGGCTACACCTTC. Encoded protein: CASSLTGVSAGYTF.

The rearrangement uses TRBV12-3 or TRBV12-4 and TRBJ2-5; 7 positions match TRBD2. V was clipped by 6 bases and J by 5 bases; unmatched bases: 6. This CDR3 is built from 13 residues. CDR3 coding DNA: TGTGCCAGCAGGCCAGCGGGGCGGGAGACCCAGTACTTC. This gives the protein CASRPAGRETQYF.

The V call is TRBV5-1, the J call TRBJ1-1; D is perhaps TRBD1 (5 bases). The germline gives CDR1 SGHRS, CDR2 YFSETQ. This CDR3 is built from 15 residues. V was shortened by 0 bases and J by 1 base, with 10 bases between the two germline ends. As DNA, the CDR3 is TGCGCCAGCAGCTTGGTGGGGGGACCGAACACTGAAGCTTTCTTT. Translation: CASSLVGGPNTEAFF.

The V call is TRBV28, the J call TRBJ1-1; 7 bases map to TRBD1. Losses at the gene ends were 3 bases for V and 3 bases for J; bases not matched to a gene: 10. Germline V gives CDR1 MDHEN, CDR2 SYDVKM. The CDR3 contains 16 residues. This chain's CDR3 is CASSFSGGGHYTEAFF. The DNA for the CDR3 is TGTGCCAGCAGTTTTTCTGGAGGGGGCCATTACACTGAAGCTTTCTTT.

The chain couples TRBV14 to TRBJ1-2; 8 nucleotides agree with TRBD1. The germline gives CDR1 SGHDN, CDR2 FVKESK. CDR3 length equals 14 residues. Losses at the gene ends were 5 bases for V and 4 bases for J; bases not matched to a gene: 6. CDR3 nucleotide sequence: TGTGCCAGCAGCGTTCCGGGACAGGTCTATGGCTACACCTTC. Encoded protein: CASSVPGQVYGYTF.

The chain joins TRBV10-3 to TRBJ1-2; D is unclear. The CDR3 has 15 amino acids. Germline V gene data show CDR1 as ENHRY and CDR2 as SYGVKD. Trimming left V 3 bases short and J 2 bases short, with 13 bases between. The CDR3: CAISEFGRKNYGYTF. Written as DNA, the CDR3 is TGTGCCATCAGTGAATTCGGCAGAAAGAACTATGGCTACACCTTC.

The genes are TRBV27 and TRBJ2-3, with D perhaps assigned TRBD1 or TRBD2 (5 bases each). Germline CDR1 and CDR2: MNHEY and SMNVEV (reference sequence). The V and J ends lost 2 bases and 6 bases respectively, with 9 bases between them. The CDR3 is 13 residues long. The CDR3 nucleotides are TGTGCCAGCAGTTTAGAAGGGACCGATACGCAGTATTTT. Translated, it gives CASSLEGTDTQYF.

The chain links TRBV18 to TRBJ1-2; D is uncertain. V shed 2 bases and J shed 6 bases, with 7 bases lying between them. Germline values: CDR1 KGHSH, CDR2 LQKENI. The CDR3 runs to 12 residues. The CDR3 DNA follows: TGTGCCAGCTCACCAAGCATCGATGGCTACACCTTC. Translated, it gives CASSPSIDGYTF.

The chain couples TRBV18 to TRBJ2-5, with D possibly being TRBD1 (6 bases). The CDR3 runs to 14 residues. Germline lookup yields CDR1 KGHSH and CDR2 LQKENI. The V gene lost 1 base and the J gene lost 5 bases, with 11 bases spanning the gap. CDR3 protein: CASSPRQGQETQYF. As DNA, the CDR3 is TGTGCCAGCTCACCACGGCAGGGGCAGGAGACCCAGTACTTC.

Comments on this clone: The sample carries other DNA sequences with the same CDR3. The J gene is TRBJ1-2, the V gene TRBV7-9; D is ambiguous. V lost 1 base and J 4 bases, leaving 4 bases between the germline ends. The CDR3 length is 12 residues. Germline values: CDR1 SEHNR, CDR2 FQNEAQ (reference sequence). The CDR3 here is CASSLGSYGYTF. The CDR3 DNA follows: TGTGCCAGCAGCTTAGGAAGCTATGGCTACACCTTC. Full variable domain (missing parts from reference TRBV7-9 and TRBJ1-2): DTGVSQNPRHKITKRGQNVTFRCDPISEHNRLYWYRQTLGQGPEFLTYFQNEAQLEKSRLLSDRFSAERPKGSFSTLEIQRTEQGDSAMYLCASSLGSYGYTFGSGTRLTVV.

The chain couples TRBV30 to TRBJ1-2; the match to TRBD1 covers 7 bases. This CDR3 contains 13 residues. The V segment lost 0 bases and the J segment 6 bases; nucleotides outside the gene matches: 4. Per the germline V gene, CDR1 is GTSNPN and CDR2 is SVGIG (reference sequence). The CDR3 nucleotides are TGTGCCTGGAGTGTATCAACAGGGGATGGCTACACCTTC. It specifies CAWSVSTGDGYTF.

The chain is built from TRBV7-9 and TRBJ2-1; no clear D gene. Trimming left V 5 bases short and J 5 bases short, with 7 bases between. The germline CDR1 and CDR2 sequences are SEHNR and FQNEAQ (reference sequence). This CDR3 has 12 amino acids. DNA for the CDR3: TGTGCCAGCAGCATGGCCGACAATGAGCAGTTCTTC. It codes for CASSMADNEQFF.

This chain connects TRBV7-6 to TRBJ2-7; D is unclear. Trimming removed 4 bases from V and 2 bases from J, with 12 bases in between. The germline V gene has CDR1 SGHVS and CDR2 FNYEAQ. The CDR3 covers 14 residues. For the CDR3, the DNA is TGTGCCAGCAGCTCCGACACCCTGACCTACGAGCAGTACTTC. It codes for CASSSDTLTYEQYF.

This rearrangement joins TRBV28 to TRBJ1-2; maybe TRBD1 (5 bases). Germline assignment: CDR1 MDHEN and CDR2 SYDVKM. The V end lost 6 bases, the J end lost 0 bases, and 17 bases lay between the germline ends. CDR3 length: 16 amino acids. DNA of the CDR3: TGTGCCAGCAGCCCCCAGGGAATTTTTACTAACTATGGCTACACCTTC. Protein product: CASSPQGIFTNYGYTF.

The CDR3, as DNA: TGTGCCAGCAGTGAAGTGAGGGCGGGGGACAATGAGCAGTTCTTC. Translating it yields CASSEVRAGDNEQFF. The V and J genes are TRBV6-1 and TRBJ2-1, with TRBD2 identical over 7 bases. The CDR3 extends over 15 amino acids. Unmatched junction bases numbered 5, after V lost 1 base and J lost 5 bases. CDR1 is MNHNS and CDR2 is SASEGT in the germline V gene.

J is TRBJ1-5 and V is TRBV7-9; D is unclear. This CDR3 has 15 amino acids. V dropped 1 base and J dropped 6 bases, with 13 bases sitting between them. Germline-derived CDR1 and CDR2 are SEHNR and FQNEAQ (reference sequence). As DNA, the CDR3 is TGTGCCAGCAGCTTAGGTGGTAGTCAAAGTCAGCCCCAGCATTTT. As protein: CASSLGGSQSQPQHF. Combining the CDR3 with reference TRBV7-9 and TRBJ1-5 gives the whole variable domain DTGVSQNPRHKITKRGQNVTFRCDPISEHNRLYWYRQTLGQGPEFLTYFQNEAQLEKSRLLSDRFSAERPKGSFSTLEIQRTEQGDSAMYLCASSLGGSQSQPQHFGDGTRLSIL.

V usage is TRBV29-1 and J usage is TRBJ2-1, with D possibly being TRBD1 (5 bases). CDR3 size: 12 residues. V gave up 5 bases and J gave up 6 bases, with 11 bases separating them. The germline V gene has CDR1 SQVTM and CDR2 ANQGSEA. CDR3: CSVRGLTNEQFF. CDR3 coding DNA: TGCAGCGTTAGGGGCCTGACCAATGAGCAGTTCTTC.

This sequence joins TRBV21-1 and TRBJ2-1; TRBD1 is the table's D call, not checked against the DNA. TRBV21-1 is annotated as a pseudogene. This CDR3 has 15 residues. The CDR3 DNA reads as TGTGCCAGCAGGCTAGGGACAGGTATTTTTAATGAGCAGTTCTTC. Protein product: CASRLGTGIFNEQFF.

CDR3 in amino acids: CASSPTGGSYNEQFF. In DNA, the CDR3 is TGCGCCAGCAGCCCCACAGGGGGCTCCTACAATGAGCAGTTCTTC. The rearrangement links TRBV4-3 to TRBJ2-1; 8 positions match TRBD1. CDR3 length: 15 amino acids. Trimming at V came to 4 bases and at J to 0 bases, leaving 2 bases not matched to a gene. Germline V CDR1 and CDR2: LGHNA, YSLEER.

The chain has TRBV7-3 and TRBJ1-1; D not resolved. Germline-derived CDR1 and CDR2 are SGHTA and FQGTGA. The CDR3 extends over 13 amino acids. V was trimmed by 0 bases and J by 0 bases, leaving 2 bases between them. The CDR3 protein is CASSLTLNTEAFF. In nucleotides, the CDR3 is TGTGCCAGCAGCTTAACTTTGAACACTGAAGCTTTCTTT.

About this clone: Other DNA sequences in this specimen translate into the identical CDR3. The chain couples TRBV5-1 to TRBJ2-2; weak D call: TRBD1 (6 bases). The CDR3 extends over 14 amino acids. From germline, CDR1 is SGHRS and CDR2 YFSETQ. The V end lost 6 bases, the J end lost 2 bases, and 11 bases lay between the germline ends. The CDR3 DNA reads TGCGCCAGCAAACCAGGGGTAAACACCGGGGAGCTGTTTTTT. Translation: CASKPGVNTGELFF. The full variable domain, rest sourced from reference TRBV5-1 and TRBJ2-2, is KAGVTQTPRYLIKTRGQQVTLSCSPISGHRSVSWYQQTPGQGLQFLFEYFSETQRNKGNFPGRFSGRQFSNSRSEMNVSTLELGDSALYLCASKPGVNTGELFFGEGSRLTVL.

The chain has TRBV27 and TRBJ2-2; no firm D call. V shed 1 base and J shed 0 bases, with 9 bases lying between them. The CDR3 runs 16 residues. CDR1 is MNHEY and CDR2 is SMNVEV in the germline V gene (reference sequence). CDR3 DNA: TGTGCCAGCAGTTTATTGTACAGTGCGAACACCGGGGAGCTGTTTTTT. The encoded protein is CASSLLYSANTGELFF.

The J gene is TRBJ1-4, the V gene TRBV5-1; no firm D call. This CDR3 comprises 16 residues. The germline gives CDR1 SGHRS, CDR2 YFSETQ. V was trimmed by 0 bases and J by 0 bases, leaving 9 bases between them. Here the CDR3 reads CASSLGKTTTNEKLFF. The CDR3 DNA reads TGCGCCAGCAGCTTGGGGAAGACAACAACTAATGAAAAACTGTTTTTT. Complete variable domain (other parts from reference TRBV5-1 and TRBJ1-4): KAGVTQTPRYLIKTRGQQVTLSCSPISGHRSVSWYQQTPGQGLQFLFEYFSETQRNKGNFPGRFSGRQFSNSRSEMNVSTLELGDSALYLCASSLGKTTTNEKLFFGSGTQLSVL.

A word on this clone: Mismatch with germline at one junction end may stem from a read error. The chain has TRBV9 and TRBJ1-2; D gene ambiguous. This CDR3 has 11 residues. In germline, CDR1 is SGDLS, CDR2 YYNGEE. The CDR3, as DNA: TGTGCCAGCAGCTCCCGGCGTGGCTACGCCTTC. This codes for CASSSRRGYAF.

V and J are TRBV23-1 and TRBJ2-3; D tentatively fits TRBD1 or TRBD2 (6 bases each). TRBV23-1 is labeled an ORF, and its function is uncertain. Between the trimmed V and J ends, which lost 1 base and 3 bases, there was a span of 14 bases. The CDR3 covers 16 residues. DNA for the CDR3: TGCGCCAGCAGTCAATACAGGGACTTGGGGACAGATACGCAGTATTTT. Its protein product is CASSQYRDLGTDTQYF.